Listed below are T cell receptor beta chains from one sample, sequenced in a study of CD8 T cells in ankylosing spondylitis. From the 5' RACE reads, TCRdb called clonotypes with MiXCR, one entry per CDR3 protein. The data show about 500,000 distinct CDR3 sequences, about 5.7% seen once. The sequencing sample was made of blood, either unsorted or a sorted T cell fraction (not recorded which). The receptors were gathered from a male donor with ankylosing spondylitis. Each CDR3 is given with its conserved first and last residue. Each record gives: J gene, D gene, clone size, V gene, CDR3 protein. A D gene is named only where the DNA matches it firmly. Some rows mark clone size as missing; the rest say once, few, many or name a class of expanded clone.

>TRBJ2-3|-|many|TRBV20-1
CSASHKLVTDTQYF
>TRBJ2-7|TRBD2|many|TRBV20-1
CSARDGSGRAPSYEQYF
>TRBJ1-1|TRBD1|many|TRBV25-1
CASSESRTGKAFF
>TRBJ2-2|-|many|TRBV7-8
CASRKNRVTGELFF
>TRBJ2-3|-|-|TRBV6-2/TRBV6-3
CASSRLVGLSSTDTQYF
>TRBJ2-1|TRBD2|many|TRBV7-9
CASSHGASGSRDEQFF
>TRBJ2-3|TRBD2|-|TRBV5-1
CASRDGGAGDTQYF
>TRBJ2-5|TRBD1|-|TRBV5-1
CASSSPDRVGETQYF
>TRBJ1-1|-|many|TRBV9
CASSSTSTEAFF
>TRBJ2-7|-|many|TRBV9
CASSVVGGTAEQYF
>TRBJ1-6|TRBD1|many|TRBV9
CASSSRQGANSPLHF
>TRBJ1-5|TRBD1|many|TRBV5-6
CASSLWDRSLRNQPQHF
>TRBJ2-6|-|-|TRBV6-2/TRBV6-3
CAGSNSGANVLTF
>TRBJ2-4|TRBD2|few|TRBV4-1
CASSLAGVGAKNIQYF
>TRBJ1-2|-|many|TRBV5-5
CASRHPQGFGYTF
>TRBJ2-2|TRBD2|many|TRBV11-2
CASSLVLAGTGELFF
>TRBJ2-1|TRBD2|many|TRBV20-1
CSARNPGGGVFGEQFF
>TRBJ1-2|-|many|TRBV4-1
CASSQVGQRAGVGYTF
>TRBJ1-2|-|many|TRBV27
CASSLRGGTPVHYTF
>TRBJ2-1|TRBD1|few|TRBV12-3/TRBV12-4
CASSSPLGPGGPRYEQFF
>TRBJ2-3|TRBD1|few|TRBV13
CASSSGTDFNIFSTDTQYF
>TRBJ1-1|-|few|TRBV4-3
CASSQAWTEGTEAFF
>TRBJ1-5|-|many|TRBV19
CASSILPNSNQPQHF
>TRBJ2-1|-|few|TRBV27
CASIRQVRSYNEQFF
>TRBJ2-3|-|many|TRBV29-1
CSVGTQADTQYF
>TRBJ2-7|-|few|TRBV6-2/TRBV6-3
CASSYRRGDKYEQYF
>TRBJ1-1|TRBD1|many|TRBV5-1
CASSSITGGTEAFF
>TRBJ2-7|-|few|TRBV6-5
CASSWGGRASGYEQYF
>TRBJ2-7|TRBD1|many|TRBV20-1
CSAATDRSYEQYF
>TRBJ1-2|TRBD1|few|TRBV5-6
CASCFGTGRYTF
>TRBJ1-2|-|many|TRBV10-3
CAISEDGPQGGYTF
>TRBJ1-1|TRBD1|many|TRBV6-5
CASSLDRGGTEAFF
>TRBJ1-3|-|many|TRBV7-9
CASSARLISGNTIYF
>TRBJ1-1|TRBD1|-|TRBV11-2
CASSLDRDRGSLEAFF
>TRBJ2-7|-|many|TRBV20-1
CSAKAGWKDYEQYF
>TRBJ2-7|-|few|TRBV7-6
CASSSSSGSSSYEQYF
>TRBJ2-2|-|few|TRBV15
CATSKRSRGAGELFF
>TRBJ2-1|-|many|TRBV20-1
CSGASSYNEQFF
>TRBJ1-2|-|many|TRBV5-1
CASSLQVNYGYTF
>TRBJ2-2|-|few|TRBV6-1
CASINRGRAGTGELFF
>TRBJ1-1|-|many|TRBV7-2
CASSLYLHQNTEAFF
>TRBJ2-2|-|many|TRBV4-3
CASSQGVTSGELFF